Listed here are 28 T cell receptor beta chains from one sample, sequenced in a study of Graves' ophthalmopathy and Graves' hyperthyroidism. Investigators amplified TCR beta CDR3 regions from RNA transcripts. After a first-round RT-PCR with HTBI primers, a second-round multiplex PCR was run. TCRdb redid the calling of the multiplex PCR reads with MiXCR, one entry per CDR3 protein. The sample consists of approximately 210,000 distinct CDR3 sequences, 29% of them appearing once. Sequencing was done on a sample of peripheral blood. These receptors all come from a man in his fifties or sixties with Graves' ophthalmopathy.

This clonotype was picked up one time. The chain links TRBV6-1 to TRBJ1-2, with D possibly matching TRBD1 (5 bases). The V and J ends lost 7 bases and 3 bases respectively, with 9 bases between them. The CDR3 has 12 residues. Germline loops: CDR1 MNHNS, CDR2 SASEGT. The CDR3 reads CASTGDDYGYTF. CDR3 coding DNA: TGTGCCAGCACGGGGGACGACTATGGCTACACCTTC.

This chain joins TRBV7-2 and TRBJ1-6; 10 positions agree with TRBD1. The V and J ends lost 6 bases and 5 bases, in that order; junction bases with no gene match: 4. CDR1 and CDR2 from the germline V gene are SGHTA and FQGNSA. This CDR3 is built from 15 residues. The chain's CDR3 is CASRGGTGDNSPLHF. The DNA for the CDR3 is TGTGCCAGCAGGGGAGGGACAGGGGATAATTCACCCCTCCACTTT.

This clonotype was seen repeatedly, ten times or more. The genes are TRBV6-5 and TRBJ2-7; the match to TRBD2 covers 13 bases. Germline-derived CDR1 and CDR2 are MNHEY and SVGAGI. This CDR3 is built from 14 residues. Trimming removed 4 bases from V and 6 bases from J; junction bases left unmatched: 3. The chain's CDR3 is CASSWTSGSGEQYF. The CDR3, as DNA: TGTGCCAGCAGTTGGACTAGCGGGAGCGGCGAGCAGTACTTC.

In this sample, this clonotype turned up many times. CDR3 sequence: CASSPAGASSYEQYF. As DNA, the CDR3 is TGTGCCAGCAGCCCGGCAGGGGCAAGCTCCTACGAGCAGTACTTC. This chain connects TRBV7-9 to TRBJ2-7, with TRBD1 as a possible D gene (6 bases). V was trimmed by 5 bases and J by 0 bases, leaving 14 bases between them. Looked up from germline, CDR1 is SEHNR and CDR2 is FQNEAQ (reference sequence). The CDR3 totals 15 residues. The full variable domain, completed using reference TRBV7-9 and TRBJ2-7, is DTGVSQNPRHKITKRGQNVTFRCDPISEHNRLYWYRQTLGQGPEFLTYFQNEAQLEKSRLLSDRFSAERPKGSFSTLEIQRTEQGDSAMYLCASSPAGASSYEQYFGPGTRLTVT.

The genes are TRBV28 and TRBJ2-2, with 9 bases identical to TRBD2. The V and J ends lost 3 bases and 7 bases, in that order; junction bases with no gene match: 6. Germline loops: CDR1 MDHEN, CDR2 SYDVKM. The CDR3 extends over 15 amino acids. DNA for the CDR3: TGTGCCAGCAGTTTGCGGGAGGGAGTTAACGGGGAGCTGTTTTTT. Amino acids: CASSLREGVNGELFF. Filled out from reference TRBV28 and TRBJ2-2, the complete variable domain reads DVKVTQSSRYLVKRTGEKVFLECVQDMDHENMFWYRQDPGLGLRLIYFSYDVKMKEKGDIPEGYSVSREKKERFSLILESASTNQTSMYLCASSLREGVNGELFFGEGSRLTVL.

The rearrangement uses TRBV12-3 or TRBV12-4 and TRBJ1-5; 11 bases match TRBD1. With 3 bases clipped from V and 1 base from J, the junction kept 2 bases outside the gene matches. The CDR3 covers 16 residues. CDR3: CASSLRTGGSNQPQHF. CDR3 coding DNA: TGTGCCAGCAGTTTGCGGACAGGGGGCAGCAATCAGCCCCAGCATTTT.

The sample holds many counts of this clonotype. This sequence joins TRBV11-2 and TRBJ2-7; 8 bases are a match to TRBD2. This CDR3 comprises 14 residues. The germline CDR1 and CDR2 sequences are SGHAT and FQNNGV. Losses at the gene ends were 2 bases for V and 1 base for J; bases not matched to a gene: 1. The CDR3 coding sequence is TGTGCCAGCAGCTTACAGCGGGGGTCCTACGAGCAGTACTTC. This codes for CASSLQRGSYEQYF.

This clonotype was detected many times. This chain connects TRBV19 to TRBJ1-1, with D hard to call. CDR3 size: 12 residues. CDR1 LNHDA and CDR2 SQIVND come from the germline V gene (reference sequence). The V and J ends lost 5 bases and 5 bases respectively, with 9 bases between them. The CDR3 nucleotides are TGTGCCAGTAGTGAAGGGTTGACTGAAGCTTTCTTT. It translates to CASSEGLTEAFF.

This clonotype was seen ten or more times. The CDR3 DNA reads as TGTGCCAGCAGTCCCGGGGGGGGTAGGGAGACCCAGTACTTC. It specifies CASSPGGGRETQYF. The J gene is TRBJ2-5, the V gene TRBV6-5, with 8 bases that match TRBD2. Germline V gene sequence: CDR1 MNHEY, CDR2 SVGAGI. After removal of 5 bases from V and 5 bases from J, the junction contained 7 bases not matched to a gene. The CDR3 covers 14 residues.

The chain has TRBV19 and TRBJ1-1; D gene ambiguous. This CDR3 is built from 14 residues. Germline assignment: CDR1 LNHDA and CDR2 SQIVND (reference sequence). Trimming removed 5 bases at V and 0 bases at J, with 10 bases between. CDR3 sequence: CASSPTAMNTEAFF. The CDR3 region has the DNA TGTGCCAGTAGTCCGACGGCCATGAACACTGAAGCTTTCTTT.

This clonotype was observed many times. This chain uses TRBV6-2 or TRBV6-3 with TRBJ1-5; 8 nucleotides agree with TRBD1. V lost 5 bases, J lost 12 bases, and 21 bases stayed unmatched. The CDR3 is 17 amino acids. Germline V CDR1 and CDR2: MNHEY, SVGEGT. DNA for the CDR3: TGTGCCAGCAGTCTTTTTTCCGGACAGGGCGGCACAGGGCGCCAGCATTTT. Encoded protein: CASSLFSGQGGTGRQHF.

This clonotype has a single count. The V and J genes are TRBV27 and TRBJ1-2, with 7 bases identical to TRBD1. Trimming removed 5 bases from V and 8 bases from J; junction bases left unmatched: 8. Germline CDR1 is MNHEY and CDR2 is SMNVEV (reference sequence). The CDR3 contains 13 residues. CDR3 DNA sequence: TGTGCCAGCAGTGCGGACAGGAGAAGGGGCTACACCTTC. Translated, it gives CASSADRRRGYTF.

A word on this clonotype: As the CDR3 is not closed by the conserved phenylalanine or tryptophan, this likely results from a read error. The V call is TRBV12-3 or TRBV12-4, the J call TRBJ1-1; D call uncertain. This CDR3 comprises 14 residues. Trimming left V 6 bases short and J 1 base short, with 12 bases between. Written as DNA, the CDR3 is TGTGCCAGCAGCGCCCTACCACAGAACACTGAAGCTTTCGTT. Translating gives CASSALPQNTEAFV.

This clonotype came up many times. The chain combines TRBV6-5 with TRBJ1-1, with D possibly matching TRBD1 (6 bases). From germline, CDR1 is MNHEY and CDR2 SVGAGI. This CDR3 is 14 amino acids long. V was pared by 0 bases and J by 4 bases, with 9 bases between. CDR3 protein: CASSYSSRGTEAFF. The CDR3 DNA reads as TGTGCCAGCAGTTACTCGAGCAGGGGCACTGAAGCTTTCTTT.

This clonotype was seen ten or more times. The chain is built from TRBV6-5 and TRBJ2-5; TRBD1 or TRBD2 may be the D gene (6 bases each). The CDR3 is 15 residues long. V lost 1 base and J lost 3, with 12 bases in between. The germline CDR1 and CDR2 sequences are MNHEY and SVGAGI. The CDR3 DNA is TGTGCCAGCAGTTACTATGGGGGGCCCGAAGAGACCCAGTACTTC. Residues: CASSYYGGPEETQYF.

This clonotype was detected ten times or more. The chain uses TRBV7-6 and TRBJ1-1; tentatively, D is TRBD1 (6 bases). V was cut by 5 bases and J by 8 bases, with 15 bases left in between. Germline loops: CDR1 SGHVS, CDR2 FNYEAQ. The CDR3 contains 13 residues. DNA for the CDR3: TGTGCCAGCAGCCAAGAGGGGGTTGGGGAAGCTTTCTTT. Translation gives CASSQEGVGEAFF.

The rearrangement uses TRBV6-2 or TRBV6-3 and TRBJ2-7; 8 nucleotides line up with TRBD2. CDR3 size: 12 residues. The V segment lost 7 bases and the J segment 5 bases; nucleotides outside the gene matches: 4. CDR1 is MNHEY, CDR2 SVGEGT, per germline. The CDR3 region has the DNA TGTGCCAGCAATAGCGGGGTCCACGAGCAGTACTTC. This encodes CASNSGVHEQYF.

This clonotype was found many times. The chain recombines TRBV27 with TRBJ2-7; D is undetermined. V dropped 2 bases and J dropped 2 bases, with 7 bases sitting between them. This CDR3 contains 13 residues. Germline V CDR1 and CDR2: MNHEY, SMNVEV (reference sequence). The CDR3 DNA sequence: TGTGCCAGCAGTTTACTCCCTACCTACGAGCAGTACTTC. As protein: CASSLLPTYEQYF.

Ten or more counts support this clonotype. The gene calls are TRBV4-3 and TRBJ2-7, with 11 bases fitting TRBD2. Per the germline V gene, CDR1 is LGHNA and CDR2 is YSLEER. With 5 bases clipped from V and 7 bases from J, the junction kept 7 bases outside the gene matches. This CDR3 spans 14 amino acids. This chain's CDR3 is CASSIRLAGKEQYF. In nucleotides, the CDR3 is TGCGCCAGCAGCATCCGACTAGCGGGAAAAGAGCAGTACTTC.

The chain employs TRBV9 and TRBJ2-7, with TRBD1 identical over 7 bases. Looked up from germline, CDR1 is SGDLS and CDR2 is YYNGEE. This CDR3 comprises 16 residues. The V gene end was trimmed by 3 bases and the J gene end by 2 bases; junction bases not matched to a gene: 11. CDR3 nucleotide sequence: TGTGCCAGCAGCGGGGGCCCCCGGGACAGTACCTACGAGCAGTACTTC. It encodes CASSGGPRDSTYEQYF.

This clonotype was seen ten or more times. The CDR3 coding sequence is TGTGCCTGGAGTGGCACCCGGACGGGCGAGACCCAGTACTTC. It yields the protein CAWSGTRTGETQYF. The chain recombines TRBV30 with TRBJ2-5; no firm D call. CDR1 GTSNPN and CDR2 SVGIG come from the germline V gene (reference sequence). V lost 1 base, J lost 5 bases, and 14 bases lay in between. This CDR3 is built from 14 residues.

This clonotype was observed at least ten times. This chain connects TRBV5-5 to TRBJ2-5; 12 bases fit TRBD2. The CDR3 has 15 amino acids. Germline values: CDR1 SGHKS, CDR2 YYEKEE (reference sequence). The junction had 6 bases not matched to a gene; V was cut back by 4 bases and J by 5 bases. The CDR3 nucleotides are TGTGCCAGCAGCCTCGGACTAGCGGGGCCGGAGACCCAGTACTTC. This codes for CASSLGLAGPETQYF.

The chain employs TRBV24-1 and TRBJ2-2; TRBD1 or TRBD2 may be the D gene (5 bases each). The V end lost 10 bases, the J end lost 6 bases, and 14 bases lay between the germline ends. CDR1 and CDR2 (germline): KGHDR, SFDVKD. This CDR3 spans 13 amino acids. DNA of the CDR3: TGTGCCACATGCGAGGGGATAGCCGGGGAGCTGTTTTTT. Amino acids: CATCEGIAGELFF.

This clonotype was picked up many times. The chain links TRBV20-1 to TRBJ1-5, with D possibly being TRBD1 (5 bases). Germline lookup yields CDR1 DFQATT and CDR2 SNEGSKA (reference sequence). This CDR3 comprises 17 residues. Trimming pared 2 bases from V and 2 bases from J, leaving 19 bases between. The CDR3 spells CSARRGHGFSRNQPQHF. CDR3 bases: TGCAGTGCTAGAAGGGGTCATGGATTTTCCCGCAATCAGCCCCAGCATTTT.

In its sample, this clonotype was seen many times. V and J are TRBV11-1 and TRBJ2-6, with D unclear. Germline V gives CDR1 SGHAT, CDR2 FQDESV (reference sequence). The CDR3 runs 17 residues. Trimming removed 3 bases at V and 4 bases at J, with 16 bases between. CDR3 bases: TGTGCCAGCAGCTTCGACCCCTGGGCAGTCGGGGCCAACGTCCTGACTTTC. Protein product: CASSFDPWAVGANVLTF.

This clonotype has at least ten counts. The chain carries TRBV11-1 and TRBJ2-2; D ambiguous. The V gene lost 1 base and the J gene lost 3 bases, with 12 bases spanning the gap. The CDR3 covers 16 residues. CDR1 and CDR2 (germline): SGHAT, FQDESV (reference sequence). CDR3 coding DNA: TGTGCCAGCAGCTTAGTCACGTCGGAAGACACCGGGGAGCTGTTTTTT. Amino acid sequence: CASSLVTSEDTGELFF.

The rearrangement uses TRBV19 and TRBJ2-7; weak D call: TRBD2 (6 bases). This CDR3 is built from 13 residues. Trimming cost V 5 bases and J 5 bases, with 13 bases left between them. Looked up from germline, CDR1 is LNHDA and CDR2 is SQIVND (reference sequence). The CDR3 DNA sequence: TGTGCCAGTAGTCGTCGGGAGTTCGACGAGCAGTACTTC. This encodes CASSRREFDEQYF.

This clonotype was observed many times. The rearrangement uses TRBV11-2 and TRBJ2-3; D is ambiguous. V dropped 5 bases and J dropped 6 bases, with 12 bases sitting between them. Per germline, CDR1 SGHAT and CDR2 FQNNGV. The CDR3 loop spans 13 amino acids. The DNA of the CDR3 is TGTGCCAGCAGCCTACGAAGGAGCGATACGCAGTATTTT. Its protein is CASSLRRSDTQYF.